This entry lists 4 T cell receptor beta chains sequenced from one sample in a study of blood T cell repertoires in COVID-19. Here immunoSEQ multiplex PCR was the method, and the copy in TCRdb shows in-frame clones only, minus some. The repertoire holds some 100,000 clones, with approximately 84% as singletons. Sequenced input: peripheral blood. Receptor source: a woman aged 55-75 years with acute or convalescent COVID-19.

The CDR3 DNA reads as TGTGCCAGTAGTTCGTTCGGGACAGGTTCAAGTCAGCCCCAGCATTTT. Translated: CASSSFGTGSSQPQHF. V usage is TRBV19 and J usage is TRBJ1-5, with 8 bases identical to TRBD1. The CDR3 length is 16 residues. V shed 5 bases, J shed 6 bases, and the junction held 12 bases outside the gene matches. The germline V gene encodes CDR1 LNHDA and CDR2 SQIVND (reference sequence).

The chain has TRBV7-9 and TRBJ1-5, with D possibly matching TRBD1 (6 bases). The CDR3 extends over 13 amino acids. Germline CDR1 and CDR2: SEHNR and FQNEAQ (reference sequence). V was cut by 5 bases and J by 4 bases, with 9 bases left in between. CDR3 in DNA: TGTGCCAGCAGCAGCGGACAGAATCAGCCCCAGCATTTT. Translation gives CASSSGQNQPQHF. Looking up the rest from reference TRBV7-9 and TRBJ1-5 gives the full variable domain: DTGVSQNPRHKITKRGQNVTFRCDPISEHNRLYWYRQTLGQGPEFLTYFQNEAQLEKSRLLSDRFSAERPKGSFSTLEIQRTEQGDSAMYLCASSSGQNQPQHFGDGTRLSIL.

The genes are TRBV28 and TRBJ1-2, with TRBD1 matching over 10 bases. The trim removed 5 bases at V and 4 bases at J, leaving 10 bases unmatched. From germline, CDR1 is MDHEN and CDR2 SYDVKM. The CDR3 length is 16 residues. Here the CDR3 reads CASSLPNDRGRYGYTF. In nucleotides, the CDR3 is TGTGCCAGCAGTCTCCCAAATGACAGGGGGCGCTATGGCTACACCTTC.

The chain employs TRBV19 and TRBJ1-2, with D uncertain. The CDR3 totals 15 residues. The germline CDR1 and CDR2 sequences are LNHDA and SQIVND (reference sequence). V lost 6 bases to trimming and J lost 1 base, with 15 bases between them. In DNA form, the CDR3 reads TGTGCCAGTAGGGCGGGCCCGGCACTTAACTATGGCTACACCTTC. Translation gives CASRAGPALNYGYTF.